The source of this T cell receptor (beta chain) is a study of blood T cell repertoires in COVID-19. For the study at large: The United States, Italy and Spain provided the acute and convalescent COVID-19 samples.

As processed by the authors: Nucleated cell number was recorded as an estimate derived from reference gene primer amplification. TCRdb keeps only in-frame clones here, not all; method: immunoSEQ multiplex PCR. The V and J calls and the clone size are those of that table, but D and trimming were determined from the DNA. The sample holds a few hundred thousand clones, about nine tenths seen once. Participants, roughly 18 to 100 years old, spanned under 30 US areas. The recovered donors of Cohort 3 showed two negative PCRs, clearance, or symptom resolution. Per the germline V gene, CDR1 is DFQATT and CDR2 is SNEGSKA (reference sequence). This CDR3 has 13 amino acids. The germline V and J ends were trimmed by 3 bases and 4 bases, with 12 bases remaining between them.

The chain employs TRBV20-1 and TRBJ1-1; D may be TRBD1 (6 bases). Source material: PBMCs or T cells enriched from blood (not recorded which). The TCR sequence derives from a woman in her late teens or twenties who had recovered from COVID-19. CDR3 sequence (DNA): TGCAGTGCTAGTGGGGGGCAAGTCACTGAAGCTTTCTTT. It yields the protein CSASGGQVTEAFF.